This T cell receptor beta chain was observed in a study of tumor-infiltrating lymphocytes in primary liver carcinoma (dated by TCRdb to about 2017). Study-level background: Of the five patients, three men and two women aged 30 to 69 years, four had hepatocellular carcinoma and one had combined HCC and intrahepatic cholangiocarcinoma. Tumors of the five patients were stage T1-T3 N0M0 with maximum diameters of roughly 4.2 to 11 cm. Each sample produced about 3.5 to 7.13 million productive TCRbeta reads, and read depth showed no significant difference between tissue types. Across five regions of each liver tumor, along with adjacent normal tissue and blood, the study brought together TCRbeta repertoire sequencing, expression microarrays and whole-exome sequencing. A total of about 35 specimens from 5 patients, comprising about 25 tumor regions, 5 adjacent noncancerous liver tissues and 5 peripheral blood samples, were covered by TCRbeta repertoire sequencing. Repertoires from technical replicates were highly reproducible, with mean shared-clone rates approximately 0.88 and correlation coefficients above 0.95. Overall study outcomes, separate from this receptor: Repertoire overlap was found to be higher between tumor regions (mean approximately 35%) than between tumor-adjacent (roughly 17%) or tumor-blood (14%) pairs, consistent with antigen-driven expansion. Because sequencing covered only the TCR beta chain and unpaired alpha chains were not captured, true repertoire diversity is likely underestimated. The top 250 clones accounted for a significantly greater share of the repertoire in tumors than in blood (p = 0.039). Since the samples were bulk and unsorted, there was no way to compare CD4+ and CD8+ T cell repertoires. The study included only four or five patients, and the authors note findings should be validated in a larger study.

Total RNA and DNA were co-extracted from about 20-30 mg of bulk tissue with the AllPrep DNA/RNA mini kit, without cell sorting. Between late 2015 and early 2016, roughly five patients in China with histopathologically diagnosed primary liver carcinoma had surgical resection. Patients had chronic HBV infection and were treatment-naive at sampling. Pieces of fresh tumor and adjacent tissue were cut in half, with one half kept in RNAlater at -80 degrees C and the other half sent for histology. Starting from approximately 460 ng total RNA, TCRbeta-specific cDNA was produced by reverse transcription with a constant-region primer and ProtoScript II reverse transcriptase. Three nested multiplex PCR rounds, following a slightly modified ARM-PCR procedure, were used to build the TCRbeta libraries. Each of the first two PCR rounds ran for about 10 cycles using multiplex TRBV1-TRBV30 forward primers together with a Cbeta reverse primer. Sample barcodes and Illumina adapters were added in a final 25-cycle PCR with Deep VentR polymerase. Amplicons of 200-500 bp were gel-purified with a QIAquick gel extraction kit before sequencing. An Illumina HiSeq 2500 was used to sequence the TCRbeta amplicons with 250-bp paired-end reads. The authors processed their data as follows. Trimmomatic v0.33 was used to quality-trim the reads, and FLASH v1.2.11 was used to merge paired reads so that full CDR3 sequences could be recovered. V, D and J germline segments were assigned to the rearranged TCRbeta sequences by MiGEC v1.2.1b. Clonotype statistics and Shannon-Wiener diversity indices were calculated with VDJtools v1.0.0. To reduce sampling bias, subsequent analyses other than the diversity analysis used only the 250 most abundant clonotypes in each sample. Using fastp at Q25 and MiXCR, TCRdb reprocessed the public reads and kept productive beta chains. Entries that share a CDR3 protein sequence are merged under the most common genes and DNA. For this entry, the V and J calls and clone size follow TCRdb and not the study's own pipeline. The sample records about 120,000 distinct CDR3 sequences, around 70% of which are singletons. The leading ten clones occupy 8.1% of the sample.

To note about this clonotype: Its antigen specificity is not known. Given the absence of the conserved phenylalanine or tryptophan at the CDR3 end, a read error is likely.

The CDR3 length equals 15 residues, ends included. CDR3 DNA only is kept here, 45 bases in frame from base 1. CDR1 and CDR2, looked up from the germline V gene, are MNHEY and SVGEGT. The TCR originated in a woman in her sixties or seventies with primary liver carcinoma and hepatitis B virus infection. The sample comprised tumor-adjacent normal liver tissue. The chain employs TRBV6-2 or TRBV6-3 and TRBJ1-2; 9 of the junction bases match TRBD1. The nucleotide sequence reads TGTACCAGCAGGAACTATCGGGACAGGGAGTATGGTTACACCTCC. Its translation is CTSRNYRDREYGYTS.